The 27 T cell receptor beta chains reported below all come from one sample, sequenced in a study of cytomegalovirus exposure and HLA in healthy donors. The data were produced by immunoSEQ multiplex PCR, yet TCRdb's version contains in-frame clones alone and is incomplete. The table shows more than 95,000 clones, with approximately 86% occurring only once. Sequenced input: PBMCs. Source of these receptors: a man in his late teens or twenties in good health and CMV-seropositive.

The chain carries TRBV4-1 and TRBJ1-5, with 7 bases aligning to TRBD1. V was pared by 0 bases and J by 0 bases, with 5 bases of the junction left unmatched. The CDR3 totals 17 residues. Germline loops: CDR1 MGHRA, CDR2 YSYEKL. CDR3 DNA: TGCGCCAGCAGCCAAGAGCACAGGGGTTATAGCAATCAGCCCCAGCATTTT. Encoded protein: CASSQEHRGYSNQPQHF.

This clone occurred once. The gene calls are TRBV27 and TRBJ1-3, with D hard to call. CDR1 is MNHEY and CDR2 is SMNVEV in the germline V gene (reference sequence). The CDR3 is made up of 15 amino acids. V gave up 5 bases and J gave up 0 bases, with 11 bases separating them. CDR3 amino acids: CASSLRHNSGNTIYF. For the CDR3, the DNA is TGTGCCAGCAGTCTACGACACAACTCTGGAAACACCATATATTTT.

This clone was seen only once. The genes are TRBV10-3 and TRBJ1-2, with D perhaps TRBD1 (5 bases). V was trimmed by 0 bases and J by 8 bases, leaving 13 bases between them. Germline lookup yields CDR1 ENHRY and CDR2 SYGVKD. This CDR3 has 14 residues. CDR3 DNA: TGTGCCATCAGTGAGTCGAGCAGGGAAGACGGCTACACCTTC. Amino acid sequence: CAISESSREDGYTF.

Notes on this clone: The sample has other DNA sequences that encode this CDR3 too. This chain links TRBV19 with TRBJ1-5, with D unresolved. This CDR3 region has 15 residues. Germline V CDR1 and CDR2: LNHDA, SQIVND (reference sequence). V lost 1 base and J 2 bases, leaving 9 bases between the germline ends. For the CDR3, the DNA is TGTGCCAGTAGTATAGGCCTACGGGGCAATCAGCCCCAGCATTTT. Residues: CASSIGLRGNQPQHF.

CDR3 protein: CASSKRAKATGELFF. DNA for the CDR3: TGTGCCAGCAGCAAGCGGGCGAAAGCTACCGGGGAGCTGTTTTTT. The genes are TRBV13 and TRBJ2-2, with D possibly matching TRBD2 (6 bases). Germline V gene lookup returns CDR1 PRHDT and CDR2 FYEKMQ (reference sequence). The CDR3 length is 15 residues. The V gene lost 5 bases and the J gene lost 5 bases, with 15 bases spanning the gap.

V gene TRBV10-3 combines with J gene TRBJ2-6; 8 bases are a match to TRBD1. This CDR3 has 21 amino acids. In germline, CDR1 is ENHRY, CDR2 SYGVKD. Unmatched junction bases numbered 13, after V lost 0 bases and J lost 0 bases. Here the CDR3 reads CAISESRTGILGYSGANVLTF. Here the CDR3 DNA reads TGTGCCATCAGTGAGTCGCGGACAGGGATCCTCGGCTACTCTGGGGCCAACGTCCTGACTTTC.

The rearrangement joins TRBV4-1 to TRBJ2-2, with a tentative D call TRBD2 (5 bases). Between the trimmed V and J ends, which lost 4 bases and 5 bases, there was a span of 14 bases. This CDR3 spans 15 amino acids. Germline CDR1 MGHRA, CDR2 YSYEKL. CDR3 loop: CASSPGNAMTGELFF. The CDR3 DNA reads as TGCGCCAGCAGCCCCGGGAACGCGATGACCGGGGAGCTGTTTTTT.

The rearrangement links TRBV4-3 to TRBJ1-5, with a possible D match to TRBD1 (5 bases). The V gene's germline CDR1 is LGHNA and CDR2 YSLEER. This CDR3 region has 15 residues. Trimming left V 0 bases short and J 6 bases short, with 12 bases between. The CDR3 region has the DNA TGCGCCAGCAGCCAAGATCGACAGCTCGGTCAGCCCCAGCATTTT. Amino acid sequence: CASSQDRQLGQPQHF.

CDR3 region: CATRGGNEQFF. DNA of the CDR3: TGTGCCACCAGGGGGGGGAATGAGCAGTTCTTC. The chain uses TRBV7-6 and TRBJ2-1; D could derive from TRBD1 or TRBD2 (7 bases each). Trimming took off 10 bases at V and 7 bases at J, with 11 bases between the two ends. CDR1 is SGHVS, CDR2 FNYEAQ, per germline. This CDR3 region has 11 residues.

The chain employs TRBV5-6 and TRBJ2-3; possibly TRBD2 for D (6 bases). In germline, CDR1 is SGHDT, CDR2 YYEEEE. The ends were cut back, 0 bases at V and 1 base at J, with 12 bases in the middle. The CDR3 contains 16 residues. Here the CDR3 reads CASSLDGGMGTDTQYF. CDR3 coding DNA: TGTGCCAGCAGCTTGGATGGAGGGATGGGCACAGATACGCAGTATTTT.

The chain combines TRBV5-4 with TRBJ1-2, with D possibly TRBD1 on 6 matching bases. Trimming left V 0 bases short and J 3 bases short, with 12 bases between. CDR3 length: 15 amino acids. Germline loops: CDR1 SGHNT, CDR2 YYREEE (reference sequence). The CDR3, as DNA: TGTGCCAGCAGCTTGGACAGGGCGACGGACTATGGCTACACCTTC. It specifies CASSLDRATDYGYTF. Filled out from reference TRBV5-4 and TRBJ1-2, the complete variable domain reads ETGVTQSPTHLIKTRGQQVTLRCSSQSGHNTVSWYQQALGQGPQFIFQYYREEENGRGNFPPRFSGLQFPNYSSELNVNALELDDSALYLCASSLDRATDYGYTFGSGTRLTVV.

V and J are TRBV23-1 and TRBJ1-1; D ambiguous. TRBV23-1 is marked as an open reading frame, function uncertain. CDR3 size: 16 residues. V was pared by 5 bases and J by 2 bases, with 18 bases between. In nucleotides, the CDR3 is TGCGCCAGCAGTGGAGGAAAGGCCCGGGGAAACACTGAAGCTTTCTTT. This translates into CASSGGKARGNTEAFF.

This sequence joins TRBV4-2 and TRBJ2-7; D is perhaps TRBD1 (6 bases). The CDR3 contains 16 residues. Trimming cost V 3 bases and J 7 bases, with 22 bases left between them. Germline-derived CDR1 and CDR2 are LGHNA and YNFKEQ. This chain's CDR3 is CASSQGETDRLGEQYF. Written as DNA, the CDR3 is TGTGCCAGCAGCCAGGGAGAGACTGACAGGCTTGGAGAGCAGTACTTC.

This clone was recorded a few times. The V gene is TRBV5-1, the J gene TRBJ1-2; TRBD1 might be the D (6 bases). Per germline, CDR1 SGHRS and CDR2 YFSETQ. The V gene lost 4 bases and the J gene lost 7 bases, with 14 bases spanning the gap. The CDR3 runs 13 residues. The DNA for the CDR3 is TGCGCCAGCAGCCAGATGTCGACAGGTGGCTACACCTTC. Translating gives CASSQMSTGGYTF.

J is TRBJ1-1 and V is TRBV7-2; D gene ambiguous. This CDR3 is 12 amino acids long. Looked up from germline, CDR1 is SGHTA and CDR2 is FQGNSA. V dropped 3 bases and J dropped 5 bases, with 7 bases sitting between them. The CDR3 loop reads CASSFTGTEAFF. In nucleotides, the CDR3 is TGTGCCAGCAGCTTCACGGGAACTGAAGCTTTCTTT. Based on the CDR3 plus reference TRBV7-2 and TRBJ1-1, the full variable domain is GAGVSQSPSNKVTEKGKDVELRCDPISGHTALYWYRQSLGQGLEFLIYFQGNSAPDKSGLPSDRFSAERTGGSVSTLTIQRTQQEDSAVYLCASSFTGTEAFFGQGTRLTVV.

V usage is TRBV2 and J usage is TRBJ1-2; D might be TRBD1 (5 bases). The CDR3 runs 14 residues. The V gene's germline CDR1 is SNHLY and CDR2 FYNNEI. V was clipped by 5 bases and J by 2 bases, with 12 bases between them. CDR3 DNA sequence: TGTGCCAGCAGTCGGGACTCCGGCAACTATGGCTACACCTTC. It yields the protein CASSRDSGNYGYTF.

This chain joins TRBV7-2 and TRBJ2-5; D is unclear. Trimming stripped 0 bases from V and 0 bases from J, with 5 bases between. In germline, CDR1 is SGHTA, CDR2 FQGNSA. This CDR3 is 14 amino acids long. CDR3 sequence: CASSLARYQETQYF. In DNA, the CDR3 is TGTGCCAGCAGCTTAGCCCGGTACCAAGAGACCCAGTACTTC.

This chain joins TRBV4-1 and TRBJ2-7; 7 nucleotides line up with TRBD1. V was clipped by 2 bases and J by 2 bases; unmatched bases: 12. The CDR3 length is 17 residues. Per the germline V gene, CDR1 is MGHRA and CDR2 is YSYEKL. In nucleotides, the CDR3 is TGCGCCAGCAGCCAACTCCTCCTCACAGGGGCGCCCTACGAGCAGTACTTC. Amino acids: CASSQLLLTGAPYEQYF.

This rearrangement joins TRBV11-2 to TRBJ2-6, with D tentatively TRBD1 (5 bases). V dropped 7 bases and J dropped 4 bases, with 11 bases sitting between them. Germline values: CDR1 SGHAT, CDR2 FQNNGV. The CDR3 is 14 amino acids. The CDR3 sequence is CASNPGYGANVLTF. The CDR3 DNA follows: TGTGCCAGCAACCCAGGGTACGGGGCCAACGTCCTGACTTTC.

This clone was picked up a small number of times. The junction differs from germline at one of its ends, possibly a read error. The chain has TRBV25-1 and TRBJ1-2, with D possibly being TRBD1 (5 bases). This CDR3 contains 11 residues. Germline V gene lookup returns CDR1 MGHDK and CDR2 SYGVNS. The CDR3 is CASSESGVSIF. CDR3 nucleotide sequence: TGTGCCAGCAGTGAATCGGGGGTTTCCATCTTC.

The chain couples TRBV7-9 to TRBJ2-7; 13 positions match TRBD2. This CDR3 spans 16 amino acids. The germline gives CDR1 SEHNR, CDR2 FQNEAQ (reference sequence). V lost 0 bases to trimming and J lost 2 bases; unmatched junction nucleotides: 1. CDR3 in DNA: TGTGCCAGCAGCTTAGCACTAGCGGGGGGGCCCTACGAGCAGTACTTC. This encodes CASSLALAGGPYEQYF.

This clone has only a few counts. The rearrangement links TRBV6-1 to TRBJ2-7; D may be TRBD2 (5 bases). CDR3 length equals 15 residues. Trimming took off 2 bases at V and 7 bases at J, with 18 bases between the two ends. CDR1 and CDR2 (germline): MNHNS, SASEGT. The CDR3 sequence is CASSETDSDSGEQYF. CDR3 in DNA: TGTGCCAGCAGTGAAACCGACTCCGATTCGGGAGAGCAGTACTTC.

J is TRBJ2-7 and V is TRBV18; 8 bases match TRBD1. The CDR3 totals 15 residues. Germline V lookup: CDR1 KGHSH, CDR2 LQKENI. Germline trimming cut 3 bases from V and 3 bases from J; bases unmatched to any gene: 7. The CDR3 region has the DNA TGTGCCAGCTCACCGGGAGGACAGGGTTTCTACGAGCAGTACTTC. Translating it yields CASSPGGQGFYEQYF. Combining the CDR3 with reference TRBV18 and TRBJ2-7 gives the whole variable domain NAGVMQNPRHLVRRRGQEARLRCSPMKGHSHVYWYRQLPEEGLKFMVYLQKENIIDESGMPKERFSAEFPKEGPSILRIQQVVRGDSAAYFCASSPGGQGFYEQYFGPGTRLTVT.

The chain links TRBV19 to TRBJ1-6; D is perhaps TRBD1 (6 bases). CDR3 size: 16 residues. The germline V gene has CDR1 LNHDA and CDR2 SQIVND (reference sequence). Trimming took 4 bases from V and 0 from J, leaving 10 bases between them. The CDR3 coding sequence is TGTGCCAGTAGTACTGGACAGCGCTCCTATAATTCACCCCTCCACTTT. This translates into CASSTGQRSYNSPLHF. The variable domain in full, completed from reference TRBV19 and TRBJ1-6, reads DGGITQSPKYLFRKEGQNVTLSCEQNLNHDAMYWYRQDPGQGLRLIYYSQIVNDFQKGDIAEGYSVSREKKESFPLTVTSAQKNPTAFYLCASSTGQRSYNSPLHFGNGTRLTVT.

The chain has TRBV11-2 and TRBJ2-7, with 8 bases lining up with TRBD1. Germline V gene sequence: CDR1 SGHAT, CDR2 FQNNGV. CDR3 length: 14 residues. J was trimmed by 3 bases and V by 6 bases; bases with no gene match: 7. CDR3 coding DNA: TGTGCCAGCAGGTTGACAGGGGTCTTCTACGAGCAGTACTTC. Translating it yields CASRLTGVFYEQYF.

This chain links TRBV10-2 with TRBJ1-6; D might be TRBD1 (5 bases). The CDR3 sequence is 15 residues long. Germline V lookup: CDR1 WSHSY, CDR2 SAAADI. Between the trimmed V and J ends, which lost 1 base and 9 bases, there was a span of 13 bases. This CDR3 is CASSEFLGVSSPLHF. CDR3 nucleotides: TGCGCCAGCAGTGAGTTCCTAGGGGTGTCTTCACCCCTCCACTTT.

This sequence joins TRBV5-4 and TRBJ2-3; 11 bases map to TRBD2. The CDR3 totals 16 residues. The trim removed 4 bases at V and 1 base at J, leaving 5 bases unmatched. Germline assignment: CDR1 SGHNT and CDR2 YYREEE (reference sequence). CDR3 coding DNA: TGTGCCAGCAGCCCCGGTAGCGGGGGGGGCACAGATACGCAGTATTTT. Translating gives CASSPGSGGGTDTQYF. The full variable domain, in which reference TRBV5-4 and TRBJ2-3 provide the parts outside the CDR3, is ETGVTQSPTHLIKTRGQQVTLRCSSQSGHNTVSWYQQALGQGPQFIFQYYREEENGRGNFPPRFSGLQFPNYSSELNVNALELDDSALYLCASSPGSGGGTDTQYFGPGTRLTVL.